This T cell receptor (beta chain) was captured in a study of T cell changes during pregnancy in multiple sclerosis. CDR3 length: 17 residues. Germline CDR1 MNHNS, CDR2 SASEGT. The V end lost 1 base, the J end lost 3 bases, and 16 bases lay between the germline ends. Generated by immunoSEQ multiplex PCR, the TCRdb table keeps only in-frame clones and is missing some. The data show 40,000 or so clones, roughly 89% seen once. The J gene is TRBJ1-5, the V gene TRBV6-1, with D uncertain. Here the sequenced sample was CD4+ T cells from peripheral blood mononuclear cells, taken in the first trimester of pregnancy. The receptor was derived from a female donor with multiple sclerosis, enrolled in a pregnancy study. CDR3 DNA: TGTGCCAGCAGTGAAGGTAGTGGTAGACTTAACAATCAGCCCCAGCATTTT. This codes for CASSEGSGRLNNQPQHF.